Listed below are T cell receptor beta chains from one sample, sequenced in a study of cytomegalovirus exposure and HLA in healthy donors. Only in-frame clones appear in the TCRdb table, and some are missing; sequencing was by immunoSEQ multiplex PCR. The table lists 150,000 to 200,000 clones, with 1.3% in the top ten. Material: PBMCs. These receptors all stem from a woman between 55 and 75 years old in good health and CMV-seronegative. Both conserved end residues are part of each CDR3. Fields, in order: D gene, J gene, V gene, CDR3 protein, CDR3 DNA. A D gene is named only where the DNA matches it firmly.

>TRBD2|TRBJ2-1|TRBV5-4
CASSFTSGSVNEQFF
TGTGCCAGCAGCTTCACTAGCGGGAGCGTAAATGAGCAGTTCTTC
>TRBD1|TRBJ1-4|TRBV16
CASSEGQLNEKLFF
TGTGCCAGCAGCGAGGGACAGTTAAATGAAAAACTGTTTTTT
>TRBD2|TRBJ2-3|TRBV7-9
CASSPTSGLTDTQYF
TGTGCCAGCAGCCCTACTAGCGGCCTCACAGATACGCAGTATTTT
>TRBD1|TRBJ2-2|TRBV2
CASSGQGRNTGELFF
TGTGCCAGCAGCGGACAGGGGCGAAACACCGGGGAGCTGTTTTTT
>TRBD1|TRBJ1-2|TRBV19
CASSTLGTGQGGYTF
TGTGCCAGTAGTACGCTGGGGACAGGACAAGGTGGCTACACCTTC
>TRBD1|TRBJ2-7|TRBV6-1
CATRRDRANEQYF
TGTGCCACCAGAAGGGACAGGGCCAACGAGCAGTACTTC
>-|TRBJ1-3|TRBV18
CASSPRTESSPGNTIYF
TGTGCCAGCTCACCTCGGACAGAATCATCTCCTGGAAACACCATATATTTT
>-|TRBJ1-4|TRBV6-1
CASSEDFLNGVGGEKLFF
TGTGCCAGCAGTGAAGATTTCCTGAACGGGGTGGGGGGTGAAAAACTGTTTTTT
>-|TRBJ1-1|TRBV7-2
CASSVWATQNTEAFF
TGTGCCAGCAGCGTTTGGGCCACGCAGAACACTGAAGCTTTCTTT
>-|TRBJ2-7|TRBV19
CASSIDPTGHSYEQYF
TGTGCCAGTAGTATAGATCCGACGGGACATTCCTACGAGCAGTACTTC
>-|TRBJ1-5|TRBV29-1
CSVGSENQPQHF
TGCAGCGTGGGGAGCGAAAATCAGCCCCAGCATTTT
>-|TRBJ2-5|TRBV7-9
CASSPRAWETQYF
TGTGCCAGCAGCCCCCGCGCTTGGGAGACCCAGTACTTC
>-|TRBJ2-5|TRBV7-2
CASSSPGREGETQYF
TGTGCCAGCAGCTCCCCCGGACGGGAAGGAGAGACCCAGTACTTC
>TRBD1|TRBJ2-2|TRBV6-5
CACSWDRPNTGELFF
TGTGCCTGCAGTTGGGACAGGCCGAACACCGGGGAGCTGTTTTTT
>TRBD2|TRBJ2-5|TRBV5-1
CASRFREGETQYF
TGCGCCAGCAGATTCAGGGAGGGAGAGACCCAGTACTTC
>-|TRBJ1-5|TRBV7-6
CASSFSDGDQPQHF
TGTGCCAGCAGCTTCTCGGACGGGGATCAGCCCCAGCATTTT
>-|TRBJ1-2|TRBV5-1
CASSASPAGFGYTF
TGCGCCAGCAGCGCTTCCCCGGCGGGGTTTGGCTACACCTTC
>-|TRBJ2-7|TRBV5-1
CASSLASGQGFYEQYF
TGCGCCAGCAGCTTGGCGAGTGGGCAGGGGTTCTACGAGCAGTACTTC
>-|TRBJ2-5|TRBV19
CASSTPGETQYF
TGTGCCAGTAGTACCCCGGGAGAGACCCAGTACTTC
>TRBD2|TRBJ2-5|TRBV5-1
CASSLTTSGAQETQYF
TGCGCCAGCAGCTTAACGACTAGCGGGGCTCAAGAGACCCAGTACTTC
>TRBD1|TRBJ2-1|TRBV27
CASSWDRFSGNEQFF
TGTGCCAGCAGTTGGGACAGGTTTTCGGGGAATGAGCAGTTCTTC
>-|TRBJ1-6|TRBV18
CASSPGADSPLHF
TGTGCCAGCTCACCGGGCGCTGATTCACCCCTCCACTTT
>TRBD2|TRBJ2-3|TRBV11-2
CASRRGVAGAEDTQYF
TGTGCCAGCCGTAGAGGGGTAGCGGGAGCTGAAGATACGCAGTATTTT
>-|TRBJ2-5|TRBV5-4
CASSLAAYGAAETQYF
TGTGCCAGCAGCTTGGCGGCTTACGGCGCGGCGGAGACCCAGTACTTC
>-|TRBJ2-2|TRBV9
CASSVEGGGTGELFF
TGTGCCAGCAGCGTAGAGGGAGGGGGGACCGGGGAGCTGTTTTTT
>TRBD1|TRBJ2-1|TRBV10-3
CAISRQGSGYNEQFF
TGTGCCATCAGTCGACAGGGAAGCGGCTACAATGAGCAGTTCTTC
>-|TRBJ1-3|TRBV13
CASSPRGAGGNTIYF
TGTGCCAGCAGTCCTCGTGGGGCAGGGGGAAACACCATATATTTT
>-|TRBJ2-1|TRBV6-7
CASSYSSRTPSYEQFF
TGTGCCAGCAGTTACTCGAGCAGGACTCCCTCCTATGAGCAGTTCTTC
>TRBD1|TRBJ1-4|TRBV5-1
CASSPRTGLNEKLFF
TGCGCCAGCAGCCCCCGGACAGGGCTTAATGAAAAACTGTTTTTT
>TRBD2|TRBJ2-1|TRBV10-3
CAISDLAGDEQFF
TGTGCCATCAGTGACTTAGCGGGCGATGAGCAGTTCTTC
>TRBD2|TRBJ2-1|TRBV5-1
CASSLGTPGTSGRSSYNEQFF
TGCGCCAGCAGCCTAGGGACACCCGGGACTAGCGGGAGAAGCTCCTACAATGAGCAGTTCTTC
>-|TRBJ1-2|TRBV6-6
CASSYSNRIEGGYTF
TGTGCCAGCAGTTACTCGAACAGAATCGAGGGTGGCTACACCTTC
>-|TRBJ1-5|TRBV11-2
CASSLGPGSYSNQPQHF
TGTGCCAGCAGCTTAGGCCCCGGGAGCTATAGCAATCAGCCCCAGCATTTT
>-|TRBJ2-7|TRBV5-6
CASSLFIYEQYF
TGTGCCAGCAGCTTGTTTATCTACGAGCAGTACTTC
>-|TRBJ2-1|TRBV5-8
CASSLAGESRFEQFF
TGTGCCAGCAGCCTGGCCGGGGAGAGCCGGTTTGAGCAGTTCTTC
>-|TRBJ1-2|TRBV5-4
CASSLDGAYGYTF
TGTGCCAGCAGCTTGGACGGAGCCTATGGCTACACCTTC
>TRBD1|TRBJ1-1|TRBV7-9
CASSLIQGDAEAFF
TGTGCCAGCAGCTTAATACAGGGGGACGCTGAAGCTTTCTTT
>-|TRBJ2-1|TRBV7-2
CASSLGLASSYNEQFF
TGTGCCAGCAGCTTAGGGCTAGCGAGTTCCTACAATGAGCAGTTCTTC
>-|TRBJ1-1|TRBV7-9
CASSRQVNTEAFF
TGTGCCAGCAGCAGGCAGGTGAACACTGAAGCTTTCTTT
>-|TRBJ1-5|TRBV2
CASSGHPLYQPQHF
TGTGCCAGCAGTGGGCACCCGCTTTATCAGCCCCAGCATTTT
>-|TRBJ1-5|TRBV27
CASSRGRDSSNQPQHF
TGTGCCAGCAGTAGGGGTCGAGACAGTTCAAATCAGCCCCAGCATTTT
>-|TRBJ1-6|TRBV6-1
CASSQGFSSFSPLHF
TGTGCCAGCAGTCAGGGATTTTCGTCTTTTTCACCCCTCCACTTT
>-|TRBJ1-3|TRBV19
CASSIRGSSSGNTIYF
TGTGCCAGTAGTATTCGGGGGTCCTCCTCTGGAAACACCATATATTTT
>-|TRBJ2-5|TRBV19
CASSLDSAGGPYQETQYF
TGTGCCAGTAGTCTCGACTCGGCGGGCGGCCCGTACCAAGAGACCCAGTACTTC
>-|TRBJ2-5|TRBV29-1
CSVEGRNSQETQYF
TGCAGCGTTGAAGGCCGAAACAGCCAAGAGACCCAGTACTTC
>-|TRBJ1-2|TRBV6-1
CASSAETLLGYTF
TGTGCCAGCAGTGCTGAAACTCTGTTGGGCTACACCTTC
>-|TRBJ2-6|TRBV19
CASTPGQIGTAGANVLTF
TGTGCCAGTACCCCCGGACAGATTGGAACGGCTGGGGCCAACGTCCTGACTTTC
>TRBD1|TRBJ1-6|TRBV7-3
CASSLEGAYSPLHF
TGTGCCAGCAGCTTAGAGGGGGCTTATTCACCCCTCCACTTT
>-|TRBJ2-1|TRBV5-1
CASSTSGLEYNEQFF
-
>-|TRBJ2-1|TRBV29-1
CSVERLRESEQFF
TGCAGCGTTGAAAGATTAAGGGAGAGTGAGCAGTTCTTC
>TRBD1|TRBJ1-5|TRBV27
CASRTGQGSNQPQHF
TGTGCCAGCAGAACTGGACAGGGTAGCAATCAGCCCCAGCATTTT
>TRBD1|TRBJ2-6|TRBV5-1
CASSPDPDRDGANVLTF
TGCGCCAGCAGCCCCGACCCCGACAGGGATGGGGCCAACGTCCTGACTTTC
>TRBD1|TRBJ1-5|TRBV18
CASSPPPRGGINQPQHF
TGTGCCAGCTCACCACCGCCGAGAGGGGGCATCAACCAGCCCCAGCATTTT
>TRBD1|TRBJ2-2|TRBV7-8
CASSLYGTGSAGELFF
TGTGCCAGCAGCTTATACGGGACAGGGTCCGCCGGGGAGCTGTTTTTT
>TRBD1|TRBJ2-7|TRBV4-3
CAGSQEGGRGEQYF
TGCGCCGGCAGCCAAGAAGGGGGCCGTGGCGAGCAGTACTTC
>-|TRBJ2-5|TRBV6-5
CASSYGARVETQYF
TGTGCCAGCAGTTACGGAGCGCGGGTGGAGACCCAGTACTTC
>TRBD1|TRBJ2-2|TRBV5-1
CASSLWTGQNTGELFF
TGCGCCAGCAGCTTGTGGACAGGTCAGAACACCGGGGAGCTGTTTTTT